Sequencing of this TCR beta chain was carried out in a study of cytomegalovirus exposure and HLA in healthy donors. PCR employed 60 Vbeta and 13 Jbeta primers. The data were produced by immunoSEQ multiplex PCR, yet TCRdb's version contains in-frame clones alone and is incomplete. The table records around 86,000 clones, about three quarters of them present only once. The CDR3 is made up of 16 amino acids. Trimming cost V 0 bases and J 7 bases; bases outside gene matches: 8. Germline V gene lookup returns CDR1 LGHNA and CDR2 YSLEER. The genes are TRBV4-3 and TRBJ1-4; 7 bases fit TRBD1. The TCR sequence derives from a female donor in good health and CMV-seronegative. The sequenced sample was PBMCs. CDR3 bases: TGCGCCAGCAGCCAAGATGGTAGGACAGGAGGTGAAAAACTGTTTTTT. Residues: CASSQDGRTGGEKLFF.